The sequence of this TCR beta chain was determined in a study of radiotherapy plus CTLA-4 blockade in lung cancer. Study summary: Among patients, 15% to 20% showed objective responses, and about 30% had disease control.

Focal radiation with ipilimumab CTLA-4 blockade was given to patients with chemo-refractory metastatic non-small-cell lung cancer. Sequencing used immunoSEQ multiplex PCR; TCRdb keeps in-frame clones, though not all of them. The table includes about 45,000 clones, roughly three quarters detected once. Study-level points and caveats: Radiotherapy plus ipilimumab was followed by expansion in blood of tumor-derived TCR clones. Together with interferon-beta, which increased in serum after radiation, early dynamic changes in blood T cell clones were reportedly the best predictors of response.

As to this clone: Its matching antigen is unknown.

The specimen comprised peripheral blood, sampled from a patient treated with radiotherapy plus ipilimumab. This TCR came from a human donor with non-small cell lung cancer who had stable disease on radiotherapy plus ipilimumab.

CDR3 coding DNA: TGTGCCAGCAGGGGGAGGCCTGAAGCTTTCTTT. It encodes CASRGRPEAFF. V and J are TRBV28 and TRBJ1-1; no reliable D call. The CDR3 sequence is 11 residues long. Germline lookup yields CDR1 MDHEN and CDR2 SYDVKM. Trimming pared 6 bases from V and 6 bases from J, leaving 8 bases between. Drawing the rest from reference TRBV28 and TRBJ1-1, the complete variable domain is DVKVTQSSRYLVKRTGEKVFLECVQDMDHENMFWYRQDPGLGLRLIYFSYDVKMKEKGDIPEGYSVSREKKERFSLILESASTNQTSMYLCASRGRPEAFFGQGTRLTVV.